The 14 T cell receptor beta chains listed next were all sequenced from one sample in a study of T cell changes during pregnancy in multiple sclerosis. The protocol was immunoSEQ multiplex PCR, while the TCRdb copy is restricted to in-frame clones and leaves out a portion. The repertoire holds about 80,000 clones, with 90% to 95% as singletons. The material sequenced was peripheral blood, taken before pregnancy. These receptors were collected from a female donor with multiple sclerosis, enrolled in a pregnancy study.

The rearrangement joins TRBV7-9 to TRBJ2-1; TRBD2 matches at 14 bases. Germline CDR1 reads SEHNR; CDR2 reads FQNEAQ (reference sequence). J lost 5 bases, V lost 1 base, and 1 base had no gene match. The CDR3 is 16 residues long. The DNA for the CDR3 is TGTGCCAGCAGCTTAGTGACTAGCGGGAGGGACAATGAGCAGTTCTTC. Its protein is CASSLVTSGRDNEQFF. The complete variable domain, with remaining parts taken from reference TRBV7-9 and TRBJ2-1, reads DTGVSQNPRHKITKRGQNVTFRCDPISEHNRLYWYRQTLGQGPEFLTYFQNEAQLEKSRLLSDRFSAERPKGSFSTLEIQRTEQGDSAMYLCASSLVTSGRDNEQFFGPGTRLTVL.

CDR3: CAWSLRPGTSAGELFF. CDR3 nucleotides: TGTGCCTGGAGTCTACGCCCGGGGACTAGCGCCGGGGAGCTGTTTTTT. The chain recombines TRBV30 with TRBJ2-2, with 10 nucleotides matching TRBD2. After removal of 2 bases from V and 6 bases from J, the junction contained 9 bases not matched to a gene. The CDR3 length is 16 residues. In germline, CDR1 is GTSNPN, CDR2 SVGIG (reference sequence).

The count of this clone is one. The J gene is TRBJ2-7, the V gene TRBV11-1; 7 nucleotides match TRBD2. Trimming cost V 3 bases and J 2 bases; bases outside gene matches: 7. The germline CDR1 and CDR2 sequences are SGHAT and FQDESV (reference sequence). The CDR3 has 15 amino acids. The CDR3 bases are TGTGCCAGCAGCTTTAATCGCGGGACTACCTACGAGCAGTACTTC. It is translated as CASSFNRGTTYEQYF.

The rearrangement links TRBV6-5 to TRBJ2-7; 8 bases fit TRBD1. After removal of 5 bases from V and 0 bases from J, the junction contained 3 bases not matched to a gene. CDR3 length equals 14 residues. Germline values: CDR1 MNHEY, CDR2 SVGAGI. Written as DNA, the CDR3 is TGTGCCAGCAGTAACACAGGGGGCTCCTACGAGCAGTACTTC. Protein sequence: CASSNTGGSYEQYF.

The chain has TRBV25-1 and TRBJ2-2; TRBD2 matches 9 bases. The germline V gene encodes CDR1 MGHDK and CDR2 SYGVNS. The CDR3 extends over 16 amino acids. The V segment lost 2 bases and the J segment 1 base; nucleotides outside the gene matches: 2. The CDR3 coding sequence is TGTGCCAGCAGTGAACTTAGCGGGGGGAACACCGGGGAGCTGTTTTTT. Translating gives CASSELSGGNTGELFF.

The rearrangement links TRBV30 to TRBJ2-6; unclear D gene. V lost 2 bases and J 4 bases, leaving 6 bases between the germline ends. Germline lookup yields CDR1 GTSNPN and CDR2 SVGIG (reference sequence). The CDR3 totals 13 residues. The CDR3 sequence: CAWSFSGANVLTF. The CDR3 nucleotides are TGTGCCTGGAGTTTCTCCGGGGCCAACGTCCTGACTTTC.

V gene TRBV29-1 combines with J gene TRBJ1-1; TRBD1 might be the D (6 bases). Germline V gene data show CDR1 as SQVTM and CDR2 as ANQGSEA. The CDR3 loop spans 13 amino acids. Trimming pared 7 bases from V and 4 bases from J, leaving 16 bases between. DNA of the CDR3: TGCAGCGCCATACAGGGAGGGGGCACTGAAGCTTTCTTT. Translation gives CSAIQGGGTEAFF.

The genes are TRBV7-9 and TRBJ1-1; a weak D match, TRBD1 (5 bases). The CDR3 has 13 amino acids. Germline CDR1 is SEHNR and CDR2 is FQNEAQ (reference sequence). The ends were cut back, 1 base at V and 5 bases at J, with 8 bases in the middle. As DNA, the CDR3 is TGTGCCAGCAGCTTAGGCCAGGGTACTGAAGCTTTCTTT. As protein: CASSLGQGTEAFF.

The V call is TRBV27, the J call TRBJ1-5; D gene unclear. V shed 3 bases and J shed 0 bases, with 9 bases lying between them. The CDR3 spans 15 residues. Germline assignment: CDR1 MNHEY and CDR2 SMNVEV (reference sequence). The CDR3 DNA follows: TGTGCCAGCAGTTTTGGCGGCAATAGCAATCAGCCCCAGCATTTT. As protein: CASSFGGNSNQPQHF.

The chain links TRBV2 to TRBJ2-7, with D tentatively TRBD2 (6 bases). Trimming left V 8 bases short and J 1 base short, with 9 bases between. Germline V lookup: CDR1 SNHLY, CDR2 FYNNEI. This CDR3 has 12 residues. CDR3 sequence reads: CASSEGSYEQYF. In DNA form, the CDR3 reads TGTGCCAGCTCGGAGGGTTCCTACGAGCAGTACTTC.

This rearrangement joins TRBV18 to TRBJ2-5; 11 bases match TRBD2. The J call may be mistaken, given a closer DNA end match to TRBJ2-7. CDR3 length: 15 amino acids. The germline V gene encodes CDR1 KGHSH and CDR2 LQKENI. CDR3 bases: TGTGCCAGCTCACTGGGACTAGCGGACTCCTACGAGCAGTACTTC. Amino acid sequence: CASSLGLADSYEQYF.

V gene TRBV6-6 combines with J gene TRBJ1-2; D perhaps matches TRBD1 (6 bases). From germline, CDR1 is MNHNY and CDR2 SVGAGI (reference sequence). This CDR3 spans 13 amino acids. Trimming cost V 6 bases and J 10 bases, with 18 bases left between them. This CDR3 is CASSQDRPEDYTF. In DNA form, the CDR3 reads TGTGCCAGCAGCCAAGACAGGCCCGAAGACTACACCTTC.

This chain joins TRBV6-4 and TRBJ2-7; maybe TRBD1 (6 bases). Trimming took off 8 bases at V and 2 bases at J, with 19 bases between the two ends. Germline V gene data show CDR1 as MRHNA and CDR2 as SNTAGT. The CDR3 totals 15 residues. This chain's CDR3 is CASPPPYRVPYEQYF. The CDR3 DNA follows: TGTGCCAGCCCTCCTCCATACAGGGTGCCCTACGAGCAGTACTTC.

DNA of the CDR3: TGTGCCAGCAGCTTAGCGGAGCCGGAGGCAGATACGCAGTATTTT. Protein sequence: CASSLAEPEADTQYF. V gene TRBV7-9 combines with J gene TRBJ2-3; D might be TRBD2 (5 bases). Looked up from germline, CDR1 is SEHNR and CDR2 is FQNEAQ (reference sequence). The germline V and J ends were trimmed by 0 bases and 4 bases, with 11 bases remaining between them. The CDR3 contains 15 residues. Complete variable domain (other parts from reference TRBV7-9 and TRBJ2-3): DTGVSQNPRHKITKRGQNVTFRCDPISEHNRLYWYRQTLGQGPEFLTYFQNEAQLEKSRLLSDRFSAERPKGSFSTLEIQRTEQGDSAMYLCASSLAEPEADTQYFGPGTRLTVL.